This T cell receptor (beta chain) was found in a study of blood T cell repertoires in COVID-19. Study information: Sites across the United States, Italy and Spain contributed samples from acute and convalescent COVID-19. The cDNA or gDNA used as material had been derived from T cells, B-cell-depleted T cells, or PBMCs.

This CDR3 spans 16 amino acids. Germline V gives CDR1 SGHTA, CDR2 FQGNSA. V was clipped by 1 base and J by 0 bases, with 7 bases between them. Sequenced by immunoSEQ multiplex PCR; TCRdb stores in-frame clones only, minus some. The sample has more than 150,000 clones, roughly 80% seen once. Specimen: peripheral blood. This clonotype was sampled from a man aged 25 to 40 with active or convalescent COVID-19. The chain recombines TRBV7-2 with TRBJ1-6; unclear D gene. The CDR3 here is CASSLDQNSYNSPLHF. The CDR3 DNA sequence: TGTGCCAGCAGCTTAGATCAGAACTCCTATAATTCACCCCTCCACTTT.